This T cell receptor (beta chain) stems from a study of T cells in Graves' hyperthyroidism and ophthalmopathy. This clonotype turned up a few times. The study defined stable Graves' hyperthyroidism as no ophthalmopathy progression within 18 months. The CDR3 is 15 amino acids. V was cut by 3 bases and J by 4 bases, with 15 bases left in between. Germline loops: CDR1 PRHDT, CDR2 FYEKMQ (reference sequence). TCR beta CDR3 regions were amplified from RNA. The HTBI primer set served for first-round RT-PCR of the TCR CDR3. TCRdb reprocessed the multiplex PCR reads with MiXCR, giving one entry per CDR3 protein. The sample consists of approximately 640,000 distinct CDR3 sequences, about 18% of them appearing once.

Sequences were obtained from blood. The chain employs TRBV13 and TRBJ1-1, with a tentative D call TRBD1 (5 bases). The sequence came from a man aged 50 to 59 with Graves' hyperthyroidism. CDR3 nucleotide sequence: TGTGCCAGCAGCTTCGGAATCCAGGGAACCACTGAAGCTTTCTTT. Residues: CASSFGIQGTTEAFF.